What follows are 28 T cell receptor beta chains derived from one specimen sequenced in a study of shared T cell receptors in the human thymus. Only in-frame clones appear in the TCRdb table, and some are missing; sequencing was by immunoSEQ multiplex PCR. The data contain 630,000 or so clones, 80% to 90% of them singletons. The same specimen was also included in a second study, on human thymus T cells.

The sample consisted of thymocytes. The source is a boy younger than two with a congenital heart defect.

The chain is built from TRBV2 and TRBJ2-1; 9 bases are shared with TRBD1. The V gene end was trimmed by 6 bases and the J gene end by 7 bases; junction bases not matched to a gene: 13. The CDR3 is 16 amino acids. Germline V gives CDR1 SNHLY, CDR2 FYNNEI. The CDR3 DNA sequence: TGTGCCAGCAGGCCCTGGACAGGGGTGGGTAGGAATGAGCAGTTCTTC. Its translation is CASRPWTGVGRNEQFF. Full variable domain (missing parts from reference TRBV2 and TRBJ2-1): EPEVTQTPSHQVTQMGQEVILRCVPISNHLYFYWYRQILGQKVEFLVSFYNNEISEKSEIFDDQFSVERPDGSNFTLKIRSTKLEDSAMYFCASRPWTGVGRNEQFFGPGTRLTVL.

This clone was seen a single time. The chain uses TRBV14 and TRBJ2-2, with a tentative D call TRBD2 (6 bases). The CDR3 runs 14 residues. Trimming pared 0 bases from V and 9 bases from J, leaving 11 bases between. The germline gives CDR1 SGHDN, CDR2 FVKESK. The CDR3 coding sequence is TGTGCCAGCAGCCAAGATTGCGGGGCTCGGGAGCTGTTTTTT. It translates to CASSQDCGARELFF.

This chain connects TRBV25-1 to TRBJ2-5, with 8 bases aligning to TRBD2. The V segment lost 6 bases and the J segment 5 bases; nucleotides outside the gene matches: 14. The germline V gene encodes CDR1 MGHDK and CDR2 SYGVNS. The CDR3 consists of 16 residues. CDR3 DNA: TGTGCCAGCAGGCCAAAAAGGGCGGGAGGTTGGGAGACCCAGTACTTC. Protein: CASRPKRAGGWETQYF. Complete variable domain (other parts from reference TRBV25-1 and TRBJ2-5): EADIYQTPRYLVIGTGKKITLECSQTMGHDKMYWYQQDPGMELHLIHYSYGVNSTEKGDLSSESTVSRIRTEHFPLTLESARPSHTSQYLCASRPKRAGGWETQYFGPGTRLLVL.

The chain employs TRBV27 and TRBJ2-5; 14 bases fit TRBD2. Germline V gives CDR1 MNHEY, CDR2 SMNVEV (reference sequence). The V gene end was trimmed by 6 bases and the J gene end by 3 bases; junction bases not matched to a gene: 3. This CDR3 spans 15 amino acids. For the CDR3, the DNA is TGTGCCAGCAGGGCGGGACTAGCGGGGGAAGAGACCCAGTACTTC. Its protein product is CASRAGLAGEETQYF.

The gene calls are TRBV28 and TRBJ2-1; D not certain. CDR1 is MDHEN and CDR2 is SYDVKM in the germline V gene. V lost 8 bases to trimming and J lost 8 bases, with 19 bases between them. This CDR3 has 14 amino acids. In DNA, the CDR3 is TGTGCCAGCCTAGACCTGAACGGTGGCGATGAGCAGTTCTTC. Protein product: CASLDLNGGDEQFF. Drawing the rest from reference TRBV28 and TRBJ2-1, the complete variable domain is DVKVTQSSRYLVKRTGEKVFLECVQDMDHENMFWYRQDPGLGLRLIYFSYDVKMKEKGDIPEGYSVSREKKERFSLILESASTNQTSMYLCASLDLNGGDEQFFGPGTRLTVL.

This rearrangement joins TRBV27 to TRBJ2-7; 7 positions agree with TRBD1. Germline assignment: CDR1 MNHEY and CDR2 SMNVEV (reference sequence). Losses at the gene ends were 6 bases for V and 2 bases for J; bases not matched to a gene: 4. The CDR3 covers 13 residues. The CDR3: CASRPGQTYEQYF. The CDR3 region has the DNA TGTGCCAGCAGACCGGGACAGACCTACGAGCAGTACTTC.

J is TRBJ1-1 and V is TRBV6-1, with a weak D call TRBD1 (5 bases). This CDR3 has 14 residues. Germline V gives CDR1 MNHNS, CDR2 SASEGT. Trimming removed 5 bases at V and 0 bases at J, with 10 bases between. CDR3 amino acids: CASSPGSMNTEAFF. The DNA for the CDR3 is TGTGCCAGCAGTCCAGGGTCTATGAACACTGAAGCTTTCTTT.

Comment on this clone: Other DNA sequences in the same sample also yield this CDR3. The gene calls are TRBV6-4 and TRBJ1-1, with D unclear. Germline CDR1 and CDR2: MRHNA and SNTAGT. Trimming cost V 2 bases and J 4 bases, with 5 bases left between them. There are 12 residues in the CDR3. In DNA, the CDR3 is TGTGCCAGCAGTGACGGTAGCACTGAAGCTTTCTTT. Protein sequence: CASSDGSTEAFF.

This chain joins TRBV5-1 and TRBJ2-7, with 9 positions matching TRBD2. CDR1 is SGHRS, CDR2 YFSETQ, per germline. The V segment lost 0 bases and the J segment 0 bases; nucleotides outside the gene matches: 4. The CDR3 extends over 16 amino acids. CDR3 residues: CASSLGLAANSYEQYF. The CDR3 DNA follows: TGCGCCAGCAGCTTGGGACTAGCGGCCAACTCCTACGAGCAGTACTTC.

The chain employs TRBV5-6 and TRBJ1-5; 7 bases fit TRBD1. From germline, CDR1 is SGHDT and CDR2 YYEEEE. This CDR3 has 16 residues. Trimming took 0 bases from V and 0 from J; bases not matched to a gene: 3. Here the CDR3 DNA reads TGTGCCAGCAGCTTGGGACAGGGTAATAGCAATCAGCCCCAGCATTTT. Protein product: CASSLGQGNSNQPQHF. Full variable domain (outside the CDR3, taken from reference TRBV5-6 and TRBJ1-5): DAGVTQSPTHLIKTRGQQVTLRCSPKSGHDTVSWYQQALGQGPQFIFQYYEEEERQRGNFPDRFSGHQFPNYSSELNVNALLLGDSALYLCASSLGQGNSNQPQHFGDGTRLSIL.

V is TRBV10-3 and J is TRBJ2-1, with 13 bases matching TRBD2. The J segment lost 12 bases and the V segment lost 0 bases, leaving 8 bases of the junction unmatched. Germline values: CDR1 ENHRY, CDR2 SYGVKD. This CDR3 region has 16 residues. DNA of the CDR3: TGTGCCATCAGTGAGTCGAGGCGGACTAGCGGGGGTCGGCAGTTCTTC. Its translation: CAISESRRTSGGRQFF.

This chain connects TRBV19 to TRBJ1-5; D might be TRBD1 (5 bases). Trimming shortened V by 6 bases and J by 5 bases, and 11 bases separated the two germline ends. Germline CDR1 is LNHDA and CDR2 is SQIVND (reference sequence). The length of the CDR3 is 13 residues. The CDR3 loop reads CASSDSLDQPQHF. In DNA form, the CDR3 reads TGTGCCAGTAGCGACAGTCTAGATCAGCCCCAGCATTTT.

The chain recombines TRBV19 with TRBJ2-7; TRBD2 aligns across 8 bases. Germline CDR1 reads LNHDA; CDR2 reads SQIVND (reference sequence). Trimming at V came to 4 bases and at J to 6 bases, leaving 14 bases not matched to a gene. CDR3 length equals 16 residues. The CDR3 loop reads CASSKTRLASEGEQYF. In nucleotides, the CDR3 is TGTGCCAGTAGTAAGACAAGACTAGCGAGTGAGGGCGAGCAGTACTTC.

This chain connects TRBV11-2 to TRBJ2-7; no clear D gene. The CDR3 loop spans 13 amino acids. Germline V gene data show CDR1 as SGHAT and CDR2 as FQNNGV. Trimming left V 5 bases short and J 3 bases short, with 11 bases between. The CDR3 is CASSPAADYEQYF. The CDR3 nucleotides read TGTGCCAGCAGCCCAGCTGCGGACTACGAGCAGTACTTC.

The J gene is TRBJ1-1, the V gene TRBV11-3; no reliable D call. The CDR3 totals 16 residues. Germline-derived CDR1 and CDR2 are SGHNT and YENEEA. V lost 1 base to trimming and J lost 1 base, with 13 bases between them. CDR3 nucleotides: TGTGCCAGCAGCTTAGGTGGCGCGGCTACGAACACTGAAGCTTTCTTT. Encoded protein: CASSLGGAATNTEAFF.

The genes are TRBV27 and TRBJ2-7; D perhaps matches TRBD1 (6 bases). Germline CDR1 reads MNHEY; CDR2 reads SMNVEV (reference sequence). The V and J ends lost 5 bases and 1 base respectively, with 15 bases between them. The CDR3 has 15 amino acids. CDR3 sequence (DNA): TGTGCCAGCAGTCCCGGACAGAGGCTGTCCTACGAGCAGTACTTC. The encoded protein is CASSPGQRLSYEQYF.

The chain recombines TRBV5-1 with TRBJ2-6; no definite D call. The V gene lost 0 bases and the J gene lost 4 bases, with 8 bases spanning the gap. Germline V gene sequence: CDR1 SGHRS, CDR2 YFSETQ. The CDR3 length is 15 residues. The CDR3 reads CASSLGAAGANVLTF. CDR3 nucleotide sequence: TGCGCCAGCAGCTTGGGGGCTGCGGGGGCCAACGTCCTGACTTTC.

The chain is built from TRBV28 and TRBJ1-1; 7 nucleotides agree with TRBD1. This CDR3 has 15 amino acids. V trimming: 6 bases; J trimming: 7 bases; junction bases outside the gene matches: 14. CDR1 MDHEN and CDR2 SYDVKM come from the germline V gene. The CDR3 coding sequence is TGTGCCAGCAGCTCTACCCCGACAGGGAATCTTGAAGCTTTCTTT. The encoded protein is CASSSTPTGNLEAFF. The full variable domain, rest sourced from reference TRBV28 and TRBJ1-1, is DVKVTQSSRYLVKRTGEKVFLECVQDMDHENMFWYRQDPGLGLRLIYFSYDVKMKEKGDIPEGYSVSREKKERFSLILESASTNQTSMYLCASSSTPTGNLEAFFGQGTRLTVV.

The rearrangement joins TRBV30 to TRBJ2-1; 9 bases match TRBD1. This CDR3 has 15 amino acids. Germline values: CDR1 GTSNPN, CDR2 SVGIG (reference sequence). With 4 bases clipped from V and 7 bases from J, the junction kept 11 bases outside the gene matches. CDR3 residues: CAWITGGGPTNEQFF. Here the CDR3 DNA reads TGTGCCTGGATTACAGGGGGCGGTCCGACAAATGAGCAGTTCTTC.

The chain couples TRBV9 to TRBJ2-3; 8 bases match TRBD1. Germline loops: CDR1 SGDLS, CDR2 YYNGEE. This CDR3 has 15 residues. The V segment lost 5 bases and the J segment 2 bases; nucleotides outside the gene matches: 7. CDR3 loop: CASSTGTGPTDTQYF. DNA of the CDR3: TGTGCCAGCAGTACCGGGACAGGACCCACAGATACGCAGTATTTT.

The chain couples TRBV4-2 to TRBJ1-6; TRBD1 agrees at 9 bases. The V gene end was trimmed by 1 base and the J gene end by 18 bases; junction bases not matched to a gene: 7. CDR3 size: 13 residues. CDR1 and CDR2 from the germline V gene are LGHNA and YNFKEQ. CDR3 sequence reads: CASSQVNGDRAHF. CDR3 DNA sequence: TGTGCCAGCAGCCAAGTCAATGGGGACAGGGCCCACTTT.

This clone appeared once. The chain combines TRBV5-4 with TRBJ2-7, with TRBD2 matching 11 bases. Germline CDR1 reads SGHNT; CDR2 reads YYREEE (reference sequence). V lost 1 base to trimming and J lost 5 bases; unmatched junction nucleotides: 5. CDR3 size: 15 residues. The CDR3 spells CASSLTSGSSNEQYF. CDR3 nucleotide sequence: TGTGCCAGCAGCTTGACTAGCGGGAGTTCGAACGAGCAGTACTTC.

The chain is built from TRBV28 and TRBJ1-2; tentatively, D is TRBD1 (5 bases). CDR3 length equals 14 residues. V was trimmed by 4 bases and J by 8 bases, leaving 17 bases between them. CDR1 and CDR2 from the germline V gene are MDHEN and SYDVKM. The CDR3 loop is CASSSRSGLGGYTF. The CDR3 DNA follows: TGTGCCAGCAGTTCCAGGTCAGGGCTGGGGGGCTACACCTTC.

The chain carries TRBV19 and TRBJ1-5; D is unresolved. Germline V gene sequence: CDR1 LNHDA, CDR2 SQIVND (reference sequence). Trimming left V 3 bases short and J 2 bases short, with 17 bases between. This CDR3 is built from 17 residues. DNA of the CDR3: TGTGCCAGTAGTATGCTCCCCGTGAGCAAGCGCAATCAGCCCCAGCATTTT. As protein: CASSMLPVSKRNQPQHF.

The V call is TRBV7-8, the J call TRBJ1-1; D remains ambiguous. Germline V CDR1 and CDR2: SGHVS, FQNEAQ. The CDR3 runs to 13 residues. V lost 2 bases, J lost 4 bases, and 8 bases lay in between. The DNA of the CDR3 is TGTGCCAGCAGCTTAAACAGTACCACTGAAGCTTTCTTT. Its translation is CASSLNSTTEAFF.

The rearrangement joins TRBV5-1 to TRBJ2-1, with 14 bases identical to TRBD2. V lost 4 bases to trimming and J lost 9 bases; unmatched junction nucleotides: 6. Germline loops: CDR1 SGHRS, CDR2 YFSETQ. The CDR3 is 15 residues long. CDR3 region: CASSLGLAGVGEQFF. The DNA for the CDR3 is TGCGCCAGCAGCCTGGGACTAGCGGGAGTGGGTGAGCAGTTCTTC.

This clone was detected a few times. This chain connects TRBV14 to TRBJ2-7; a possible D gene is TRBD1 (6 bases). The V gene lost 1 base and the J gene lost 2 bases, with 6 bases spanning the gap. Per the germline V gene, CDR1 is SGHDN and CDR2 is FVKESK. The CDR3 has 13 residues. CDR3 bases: TGTGCCAGCAGCCAAGGGACAGCCTACGAGCAGTACTTC. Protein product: CASSQGTAYEQYF.

CDR3 protein: CASPKDRGGNEQFF. The CDR3 DNA reads as TGTGCCAGCCCAAAAGACAGGGGCGGGAATGAGCAGTTCTTC. V usage is TRBV6-1 and J usage is TRBJ2-1; the match to TRBD1 covers 8 bases. The CDR3 totals 14 residues. The J segment lost 7 bases and the V segment lost 8 bases, leaving 10 bases of the junction unmatched. CDR1 is MNHNS and CDR2 is SASEGT in the germline V gene.